Described below is a single T cell receptor (beta chain) sequence and its context. V was cut by 3 bases and J by 0 bases, with 9 bases left in between. Germline lookup yields CDR1 SGDLS and CDR2 YYNGEE. The CDR3 is 14 amino acids. This entry belongs to a study of blood T cell repertoires in COVID-19. Study-wide background: The United States, Italy and Spain provided the acute and convalescent COVID-19 samples.

Only in-frame clones appear in the TCRdb table, and some are missing; sequencing was by immunoSEQ multiplex PCR. The sample consists of approximately 97,000 clones, more than 75% of them appearing once. The sequencing sample was made of peripheral blood. This clonotype was sampled from a human donor in a cohort sampled during active COVID-19. The rearrangement joins TRBV9 to TRBJ1-1; TRBD1 might be the D (5 bases). The CDR3 DNA follows: TGTGCCAGCAGCGCGACAGCTATGAACACTGAAGCTTTCTTT. The encoded protein is CASSATAMNTEAFF.